A selection of T cell receptor beta chains follows, all from one sample in a study of T cell changes during pregnancy in multiple sclerosis. TCRdb keeps only in-frame clones here, not all; method: immunoSEQ multiplex PCR. The sample shows about 53,000 clones, about nine tenths of them seen only once. The source material was CD4+ T cells from peripheral blood mononuclear cells, sampled in the third trimester of pregnancy. These receptors were taken from a female donor with multiple sclerosis, enrolled in a pregnancy study. Both conserved end residues are part of each CDR3. The order of the fields is V gene, D gene, J gene, clone size, CDR3 DNA, CDR3 protein. The D gene is left open where the match is weak. Part of the rows lack a size; the others show once, few, many or a class for expanded clones.

TRBV4-1	TRBD2	TRBJ2-3	.	TGCGCCAGCAGCCAGAGCGGGGGGGCTATGGATACGCAGTATTTT	CASSQSGGAMDTQYF
TRBV5-5	.	TRBJ2-7	.	TGTGCCAGCAGCTTGGGAACAGAATACGAGCAGTACTTC	CASSLGTEYEQYF
TRBV7-8	.	TRBJ1-6	.	TGTGCCAGCAGCTTAGGGGGCAACTTTTCACCCCTCCACTTT	CASSLGGNFSPLHF
TRBV6-5	.	TRBJ1-1	.	TGTGCCAGCAGTTACCAGGGGATGGTTCCCGAAGCTTTCTTT	CASSYQGMVPEAFF
TRBV19	TRBD1	TRBJ2-7	.	TGTGCCAGTAGTTTAGGGACAGGAGGAGGCGAGCAGTACTTC	CASSLGTGGGEQYF
TRBV2	TRBD1	TRBJ1-2	.	TGTGCCAGCAGCCAAGGACAGGGAGGAGGTGGCTACACCTTC	CASSQGQGGGGYTF
TRBV2	TRBD1	TRBJ1-2	few	TGTGCCAGCAGCCAGGGACAGGGGTATGGTGGCTACACCTTC	CASSQGQGYGGYTF
TRBV5-1	TRBD1	TRBJ2-7	.	TGCGCCAGCCGCACAAACCGGGACAGCTCCTACGAGCAGTACTTC	CASRTNRDSSYEQYF
TRBV20-1	.	TRBJ2-2	.	TGCAGTGCGTCTCGCGCCGGGGAGCTGTTTTTT	CSASRAGELFF
TRBV7-3	TRBD1	TRBJ1-1	.	TGTGCCAGCAGCTTACGGCAGGGGGCAGGTGAAGCTTTCTTT	CASSLRQGAGEAFF
TRBV2	TRBD1	TRBJ1-1	.	TGTGCCAGCAGTGAAGGGGACAGGGGGAACACTGAAGCTTTCTTT	CASSEGDRGNTEAFF
TRBV2	.	TRBJ1-3	.	TGTGCCAGCAACGGGCCCGCTCCAGGGGCATCTGGAAACACCATATATTTT	CASNGPAPGASGNTIYF
TRBV5-8	.	TRBJ2-7	.	TGTGCCAGCAGCTTGGGCGGAGCCGATTACGAGCAGTACTTC	CASSLGGADYEQYF
TRBV23-1	TRBD1	TRBJ1-5	.	TGCGCCTGCCAGGGGGACAGCAATCAGCCCCAGCATTTT	CACQGDSNQPQHF
TRBV19	.	TRBJ1-3	.	TGTGCCAGTAGTACATTCACCCGAGAGTTGTCGCGCATATATTTT	CASSTFTRELSRIYF
TRBV7-9	.	TRBJ2-1	.	TGTGCCAGCCATAAAGCGGGTGTAAGCTCCTACAATGAGCAGTTCTTC	CASHKAGVSSYNEQFF
TRBV11-2	TRBD1	TRBJ1-2	.	TGTGCCAGCAGCTTAGCAAGGGGACAGGGGGAAGGCTACACCTTC	CASSLARGQGEGYTF
TRBV19	TRBD1	TRBJ1-2	.	TGTGCCAGTAGTATAAGGGACAGCTATGGCTACACCTTC	CASSIRDSYGYTF
TRBV19	.	TRBJ1-6	.	TGTGCCAGTAGTATCGCCGACGCCGGCCCGGGGAATTCACCCCTCCACTTT	CASSIADAGPGNSPLHF
TRBV19	TRBD1	TRBJ1-5	.	TGTGCCAGCCGACAGGGACAAGGGAATCAGCCCCAGCATTTT	CASRQGQGNQPQHF
TRBV11-2	.	TRBJ1-2	.	TGTGCCAGCAGCCCCCCGGGGATATACTATGGCTACACCTTC	CASSPPGIYYGYTF
TRBV4-1	TRBD1	TRBJ1-3	once	TGCGCCAGCAGCCTGGGACAGGGAGTGCTTGGAAACACCATATATTTT	CASSLGQGVLGNTIYF
TRBV6-5	TRBD1	TRBJ1-2	.	TGTGCCAGCAGCCGGGACAGCGGCCCCTATGGCTACACCTTC	CASSRDSGPYGYTF
TRBV7-9	.	TRBJ1-5	.	TGTGCCAGCAGCTTAGCCGACTGGAATCAGCCCCAGCATTTT	CASSLADWNQPQHF
TRBV27	TRBD1	TRBJ1-2	.	TGTGCCAGCAGCCCAAGGTCGGGACAGGGGAACTATGGCTACACCTTC	CASSPRSGQGNYGYTF
TRBV7-9	.	TRBJ1-6	.	TGTGCCAGCAGCCATACCCCGACAGTGGTCCATAATTCACCCCTCCACTTT	CASSHTPTVVHNSPLHF
TRBV7-2	.	TRBJ1-3	few	TGTGCCAGCAGCTTAGTAGGCGGTGGAAACACCATATATTTT	CASSLVGGGNTIYF
TRBV19	.	TRBJ2-7	.	TGTGCCAGTAGCGGCCGGGGGACAGCCTACGAGCAGTACTTC	CASSGRGTAYEQYF
TRBV5-4	.	TRBJ2-1	once	TGTGCCAGCAGCCCAACTTTAGACAGGTACAATGAGCAGTTCTTC	CASSPTLDRYNEQFF
TRBV7-3	.	TRBJ1-3	.	TGTGCCAGCAGCTTAGGAGTGGAAAACACCATATATTTT	CASSLGVENTIYF
TRBV19	.	TRBJ2-1	.	TGTGCCAGCGGAAACCGGGGATTCACCTACAATGAGCAGTTCTTC	CASGNRGFTYNEQFF
TRBV11-2	.	TRBJ2-2	.	TGTGCCAGCAGCTTAGACCCTGCCGGGGAGCTGTTTTTT	CASSLDPAGELFF
TRBV30	.	TRBJ2-2	.	TGTGCCTTACGACCGGGGAACACCGGGGAGCTGTTTTTT	CALRPGNTGELFF
TRBV6-5	.	TRBJ1-1	.	TGTGCCAGCAGCAAAGACAAGAACACTGAAGCTTTCTTT	CASSKDKNTEAFF
TRBV30	TRBD1	TRBJ1-5	.	TGTGCCTGGAGCCAAGGACAGGGGAATCAGCCCCAGCATTTT	CAWSQGQGNQPQHF
TRBV7-9	.	TRBJ1-1	.	TGTGCCAGCAGCTGGGACACCATGAACACTGAAGCTTTCTTT	CASSWDTMNTEAFF
TRBV5-1	.	TRBJ1-1	.	TGCGCCAGCAGCTTGGCGGTTTCGAGTTCCGCTTTCACTGAAGCTTTCTTT	CASSLAVSSSAFTEAFF
TRBV5-1	TRBD1	TRBJ2-3	.	TGCGCCAGCAGCTGGACAGGGGCCAGCACAGATACGCAGTATTTT	CASSWTGASTDTQYF
TRBV5-1	TRBD1	TRBJ2-3	.	TGCGCCAGCAGCCTTGGACAGGTTTCCACAGATACGCAGTATTTT	CASSLGQVSTDTQYF
TRBV7-3	.	TRBJ2-1	.	TGTGCCAGCAGCATTGACAGTTATCTCGAGCAGTTCTTC	CASSIDSYLEQFF
TRBV10-1	TRBD2	TRBJ2-3	.	TGCGCCACGGGGACTAGCGGAAGCACAGATACGCAGTATTTT	CATGTSGSTDTQYF
TRBV2	.	TRBJ1-1	.	TGTGCCAGCAGTGAAGTAGGAGGGAGCACTGAAGCTTTCTTT	CASSEVGGSTEAFF
TRBV5-1	TRBD1	TRBJ2-1	.	TGCGCCAGCAGTCCGGGACAGGAGTACAATGAGCAGTTCTTC	CASSPGQEYNEQFF
TRBV29-1	.	TRBJ2-3	.	TGCAGCGTCTTAGGGGCCCGAAGCACAGATACGCAGTATTTT	CSVLGARSTDTQYF
TRBV29-1	TRBD1	TRBJ2-2	.	TGCAGCGTTGAAACCGGGACAGTCAACACCGGGGAGCTGTTTTTT	CSVETGTVNTGELFF
TRBV5-4	.	TRBJ2-5	.	TGTGCCAGCAGCTTGGACGGGGAGACCCAGTACTTC	CASSLDGETQYF
TRBV16	TRBD1	TRBJ2-1	.	TGTGCCAGCAGCCAAGGACAGGGGTACGGAGTCGGGAATGAGCAGTTCTTC	CASSQGQGYGVGNEQFF
TRBV19	.	TRBJ1-5	.	TGTGCCCTGGGGCGGTTCGCGGGGGGGCAGGATCAGCCCCAGCATTTT	CALGRFAGGQDQPQHF
TRBV5-1	.	TRBJ1-1	few	TGCGCCAGCAGCTTGGACAGGGAGTCCGCCACTGAAGCTTTCTTT	CASSLDRESATEAFF
TRBV6-1	TRBD1	TRBJ1-2	.	TGTGCCAGCAGATCACAGGGGGCGGGTGGCTACACCTTC	CASRSQGAGGYTF
TRBV7-7	.	TRBJ2-3	.	TGTGCTAGCAGCCGCGGGCTTTACACAGATACGCAGTATTTT	CASSRGLYTDTQYF
TRBV19	.	TRBJ1-3	.	TGTGCCAGTAGTATCGCCGACAGGTTGGCAGTCTCTGGAAACACCATATATTTT	CASSIADRLAVSGNTIYF
TRBV11-3	TRBD2	TRBJ2-1	.	TGTGCCAGCAGCTCCCTAGCGGGGGCGGGTGAGCAGTTCTTC	CASSSLAGAGEQFF
TRBV30	TRBD1	TRBJ1-2	.	TGTGCCTGGAGCCTCCTTACAGGGGGAGGCTATGGCTACACCTTC	CAWSLLTGGGYGYTF
TRBV19	.	TRBJ2-1	.	TGTGCCAGTAAGACAGCTACTGAGCAGTTCTTC	CASKTATEQFF
TRBV11-2	.	TRBJ2-3	.	TGTGCCAGCAGCTTGATACAGGGTTTGGGAGATACGCAGTATTTT	CASSLIQGLGDTQYF
TRBV29-1	TRBD2	TRBJ2-7	.	TGCAGCGTTGGGACTAGCGGGTACGAGCAGTACTTC	CSVGTSGYEQYF
TRBV9	.	TRBJ1-3	few	TGTGCCAGCAGCTCGGACATCTCTGGAAACACCATATATTTT	CASSSDISGNTIYF
TRBV9	.	TRBJ2-2	.	TGTGCCAGCAGTAGAATTGCCGGGGAGCTGTTTTTT	CASSRIAGELFF
TRBV9	TRBD1	TRBJ2-7	.	TGTGCCAGCAGCGCAGGGACAGGTAGGGCCTACGAGCAGTACTTC	CASSAGTGRAYEQYF